This note documents a single TCR beta chain sequence. The data belong to a study of blood T cell repertoires in COVID-19. The overall study: Acute-phase and convalescent COVID-19 samples originated in the United States, Italy and Spain.

The method was immunoSEQ multiplex PCR; TCRdb's version includes in-frame clones alone and lacks a portion of them. The sample contains approximately 450,000 clones, roughly nine tenths of which appear only once. The CDR3 consists of 14 residues. CDR1 and CDR2 (germline): SGHNT, YYREEE (reference sequence). Trimming cost V 2 bases and J 3 bases, with 10 bases left between them. This TCR was sampled from a woman aged 18-29 years with acute COVID-19. The J gene is TRBJ2-3, the V gene TRBV5-4; maybe TRBD2 (5 bases). The sequenced sample consisted of PBMCs or T cells enriched from blood (not recorded which). The CDR3 coding sequence is TGTGCCAGCAGCTTCCCAGCGGATACAGATACGCAGTATTTT. Amino acid sequence: CASSFPADTDTQYF.